The clone carrying this TCR beta chain came up once. The target antigen is unknown. This record comes from a study of T cell responses to AZD1222 COVID-19 vaccine. Study-level points and caveats: Vaccine-related CD4 TCRs covered spike, predominating at 160-218 and 743-854. Repertoires in all cases were sampled only once the peak T cell response had passed. Donors were mostly white British, more females; clonal diversity possibly underestimated.

The repertoire was sequenced with immunoSEQ multiplex PCR; TCRdb's copy has only in-frame clones and lacks some. The sample consists of 98,000 or so clones, about nine tenths of them appearing once. CDR3 size: 13 residues. Germline-derived CDR1 and CDR2 are SEHNR and FQNEAQ (reference sequence). Trimming removed 4 bases from V and 3 bases from J, with 9 bases in between. The clonotype was recovered from an adult in good health. V and J are TRBV7-9 and TRBJ1-1; a possible D gene is TRBD1 (6 bases). The sequencing used peripheral blood, collected on day 0 of MenACWY control vaccination. CDR3 nucleotides: TGTGCCAGCAGCTCGGGGGCGTACACTGAAGCTTTCTTT. It yields the protein CASSSGAYTEAFF.